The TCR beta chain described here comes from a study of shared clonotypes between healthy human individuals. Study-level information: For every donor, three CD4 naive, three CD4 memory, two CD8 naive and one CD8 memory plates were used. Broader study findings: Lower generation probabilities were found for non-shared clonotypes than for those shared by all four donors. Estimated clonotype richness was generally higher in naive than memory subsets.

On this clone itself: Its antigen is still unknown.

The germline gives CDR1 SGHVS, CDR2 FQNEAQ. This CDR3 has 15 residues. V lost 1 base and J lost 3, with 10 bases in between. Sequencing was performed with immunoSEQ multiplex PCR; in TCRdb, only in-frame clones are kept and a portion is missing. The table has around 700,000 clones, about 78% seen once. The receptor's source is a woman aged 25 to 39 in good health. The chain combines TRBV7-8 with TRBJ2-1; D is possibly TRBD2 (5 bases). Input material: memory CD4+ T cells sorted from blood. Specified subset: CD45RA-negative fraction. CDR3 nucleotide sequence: TGTGCCAGCAGCTTAGGGCGGACTTTCTACAATGAGCAGTTCTTC. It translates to CASSLGRTFYNEQFF.